A single sample is the source of the 13 T cell receptor beta chains below, sequenced in a study of OX40 agonist ivuxolimab in advanced cancers. Produced via immunoSEQ multiplex PCR; TCRdb's table is partial and in-frame only. Altogether about 60,000 clones are present, around nine tenths being singletons, with the ten largest covering around 0.99%. The sample was CD4+ or CD8+ T cells sorted from blood, taken in a trial of the OX40 agonist ivuxolimab. These receptors originate from an adult with an advanced solid tumor such as melanoma, head and neck, liver or kidney cancer.

The rearrangement joins TRBV5-6 to TRBJ2-1, with TRBD2 identical over 8 bases. V gave up 4 bases and J gave up 3 bases; unmatched junction bases: 6. This CDR3 is 15 amino acids long. Germline-derived CDR1 and CDR2 are SGHDT and YYEEEE. The DNA for the CDR3 is TGTGCCAGCAGCGCCCTGCTAGCGGGCTACAATGAGCAGTTCTTC. Translated: CASSALLAGYNEQFF.

The J gene is TRBJ2-5, the V gene TRBV7-3; D remains unclear. Germline lookup yields CDR1 SGHTA and CDR2 FQGTGA. The CDR3 runs to 13 residues. Trimming removed 2 bases at V and 2 bases at J, with 6 bases between. The CDR3 bases are TGTGCCAGCAGCTTAGAGCCACAAGAGACCCAGTACTTC. This encodes CASSLEPQETQYF.

The genes are TRBV28 and TRBJ2-1; the D gene is possibly TRBD2 (6 bases). From germline, CDR1 is MDHEN and CDR2 SYDVKM. CDR3 length: 13 amino acids. Trimming took 5 bases from V and 4 from J, leaving 9 bases between them. This chain's CDR3 is CASSRDSYNEQFF. The CDR3 nucleotides read TGTGCCAGCAGTCGGGACTCTTACAATGAGCAGTTCTTC.

The chain combines TRBV21-1 with TRBJ2-7; whether TRBD1, the table's D call, matches the DNA was not checked. TRBV21-1 is tagged as a pseudogene. The CDR3 spans 16 residues. In DNA, the CDR3 is TGTGCCAGCAGCAAAGTTCCAGGACAGGTGACGTACGAGCAGTACTTC. Encoded protein: CASSKVPGQVTYEQYF.

V usage is TRBV30 and J usage is TRBJ1-1, with a possible D match to TRBD1 (5 bases). The CDR3 contains 15 residues. V lost 4 bases and J 8 bases, leaving 23 bases between the germline ends. The V gene's germline CDR1 is GTSNPN and CDR2 SVGIG (reference sequence). The CDR3 protein is CAWKALSVGGAEAFF. Here the CDR3 DNA reads TGTGCCTGGAAAGCTCTATCAGTTGGGGGTGCGGAAGCTTTCTTT.

The chain is built from TRBV29-1 and TRBJ2-1; 8 bases are shared with TRBD1. CDR1 is SQVTM and CDR2 is ANQGSEA in the germline V gene. The junction had 3 bases not matched to a gene; V was cut back by 4 bases and J by 1 base. This CDR3 spans 14 amino acids. CDR3 loop: CSVVRQGSYNEQFF. The CDR3 nucleotides read TGCAGCGTTGTACGACAGGGGTCCTACAATGAGCAGTTCTTC.

This chain links TRBV7-3 with TRBJ2-3, with 9 bases identical to TRBD2. The CDR3 consists of 15 residues. Looked up from germline, CDR1 is SGHTA and CDR2 is FQGTGA. Losses at the gene ends were 5 bases for V and 2 bases for J; bases not matched to a gene: 5. CDR3 DNA: TGTGCCAGCAGCCCCCTAGCGGGGTTCACAGATACGCAGTATTTT. This codes for CASSPLAGFTDTQYF.

The chain recombines TRBV6-5 with TRBJ1-5, with TRBD1 matching 7 bases. J gave up 7 bases and V 6 bases, and 6 bases lay outside the gene matches. Per the germline V gene, CDR1 is MNHEY and CDR2 is SVGAGI. This CDR3 has 13 amino acids. CDR3 sequence reads: CASSTGAFQPQHF. As DNA, the CDR3 is TGTGCCAGCAGCACAGGGGCTTTCCAGCCCCAGCATTTT.

A few counts support this clone. This chain uses TRBV7-9 with TRBJ1-5; maybe TRBD1 (6 bases). The CDR3 contains 16 residues. CDR1 and CDR2 from the germline V gene are SEHNR and FQNEAQ (reference sequence). The V end lost 1 base, the J end lost 2 bases, and 12 bases lay between the germline ends. For the CDR3, the DNA is TGTGCCAGCAGCTTAGGGACAGCCTGGGGCAATCAGCCCCAGCATTTT. Translated, it gives CASSLGTAWGNQPQHF. The variable domain in full, completed from reference TRBV7-9 and TRBJ1-5, reads DTGVSQNPRHKITKRGQNVTFRCDPISEHNRLYWYRQTLGQGPEFLTYFQNEAQLEKSRLLSDRFSAERPKGSFSTLEIQRTEQGDSAMYLCASSLGTAWGNQPQHFGDGTRLSIL.

The chain links TRBV30 to TRBJ2-5; the D gene is possibly TRBD1 (6 bases). Germline CDR1 is GTSNPN and CDR2 is SVGIG (reference sequence). V lost 2 bases to trimming and J lost 4 bases, with 8 bases between them. The CDR3 extends over 12 amino acids. CDR3 nucleotides: TGTGCCTGGAGTACAGGGCGAGAGACCCAGTACTTC. Its protein is CAWSTGRETQYF.

This rearrangement joins TRBV6-1 to TRBJ1-2, with D uncertain. The CDR3 loop spans 15 amino acids. Germline V gene data show CDR1 as MNHNS and CDR2 as SASEGT. The V gene lost 6 bases and the J gene lost 6 bases, with 20 bases spanning the gap. CDR3 amino acids: CASRLLSTVLDGYTF. The CDR3 DNA reads TGTGCCAGCAGACTCTTGAGTACCGTTTTGGATGGCTACACCTTC.

This clone is medium-sized. V usage is TRBV28 and J usage is TRBJ2-2; 7 bases are a match to TRBD1. CDR1 and CDR2 (germline): MDHEN, SYDVKM. The CDR3 sequence is 15 residues long. After removal of 5 bases from V and 4 bases from J, the junction contained 7 bases not matched to a gene. The CDR3: CASSPDRVPTGELFF. The CDR3 bases are TGTGCCAGCAGTCCCGACAGGGTCCCCACCGGGGAGCTGTTTTTT.

In its sample, this clone was seen once. This chain connects TRBV2 to TRBJ1-5; 7 bases fit TRBD1. Germline values: CDR1 SNHLY, CDR2 FYNNEI. The CDR3 is 13 amino acids. V gave up 4 bases and J gave up 6 bases; unmatched junction bases: 3. This chain's CDR3 is CASSVTGVQPQHF. CDR3 DNA sequence: TGTGCCAGCAGTGTAACAGGGGTTCAGCCCCAGCATTTT.